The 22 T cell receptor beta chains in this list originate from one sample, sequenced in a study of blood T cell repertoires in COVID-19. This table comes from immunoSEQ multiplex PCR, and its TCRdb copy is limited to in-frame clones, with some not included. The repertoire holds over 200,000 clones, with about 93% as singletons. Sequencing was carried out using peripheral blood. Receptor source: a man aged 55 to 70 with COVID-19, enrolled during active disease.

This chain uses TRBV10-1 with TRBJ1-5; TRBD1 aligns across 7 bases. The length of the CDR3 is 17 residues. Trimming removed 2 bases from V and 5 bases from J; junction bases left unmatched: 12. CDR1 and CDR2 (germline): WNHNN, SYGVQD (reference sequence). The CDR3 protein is CASSEGTVHAKDQPQHF. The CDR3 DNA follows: TGCGCCAGCAGTGAGGGGACAGTACACGCCAAGGATCAGCCCCAGCATTTT.

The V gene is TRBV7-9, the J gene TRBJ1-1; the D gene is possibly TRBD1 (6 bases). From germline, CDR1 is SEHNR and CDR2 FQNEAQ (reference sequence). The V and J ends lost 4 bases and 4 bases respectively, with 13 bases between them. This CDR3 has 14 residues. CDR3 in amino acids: CASSSLIQGTEAFF. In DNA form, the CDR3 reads TGTGCCAGCAGCTCCCTTATACAGGGCACTGAAGCTTTCTTT.

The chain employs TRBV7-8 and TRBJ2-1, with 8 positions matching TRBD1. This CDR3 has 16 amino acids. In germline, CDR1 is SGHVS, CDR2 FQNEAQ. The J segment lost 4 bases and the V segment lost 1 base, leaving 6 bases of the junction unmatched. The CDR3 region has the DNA TGTGCCAGCAGCTTAGTCGGACAGGGCAGTTACAATGAGCAGTTCTTC. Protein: CASSLVGQGSYNEQFF.

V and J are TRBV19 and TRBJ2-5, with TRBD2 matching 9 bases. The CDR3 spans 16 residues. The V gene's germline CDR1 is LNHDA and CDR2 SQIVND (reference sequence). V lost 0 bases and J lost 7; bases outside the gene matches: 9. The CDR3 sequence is CASSIDGATAGGTQYF. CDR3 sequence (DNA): TGTGCCAGTAGTATAGATGGGGCTACAGCGGGAGGGACCCAGTACTTC.

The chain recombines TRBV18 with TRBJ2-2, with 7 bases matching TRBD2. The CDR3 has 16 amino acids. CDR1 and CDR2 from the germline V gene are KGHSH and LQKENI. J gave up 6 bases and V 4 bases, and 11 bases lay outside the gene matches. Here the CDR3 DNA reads TGTGCCAGCTCACTCAACCGTGGCGGGAGTTCCGGGGAGCTGTTTTTT. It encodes CASSLNRGGSSGELFF.

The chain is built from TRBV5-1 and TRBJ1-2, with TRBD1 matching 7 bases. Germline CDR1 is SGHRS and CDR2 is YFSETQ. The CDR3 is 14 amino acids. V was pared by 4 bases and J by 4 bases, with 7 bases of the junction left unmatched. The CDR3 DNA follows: TGCGCCAGCAGCCCTCAGGGGGGTTTCTATGGCTACACCTTC. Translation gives CASSPQGGFYGYTF.

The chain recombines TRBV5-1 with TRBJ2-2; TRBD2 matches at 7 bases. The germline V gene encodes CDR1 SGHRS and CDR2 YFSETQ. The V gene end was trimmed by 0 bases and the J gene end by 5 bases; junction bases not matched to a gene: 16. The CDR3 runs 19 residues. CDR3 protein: CASSLGALRASGSTGELFF. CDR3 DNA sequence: TGCGCCAGCAGCTTGGGGGCATTGAGGGCTAGCGGATCAACCGGGGAGCTGTTTTTT.

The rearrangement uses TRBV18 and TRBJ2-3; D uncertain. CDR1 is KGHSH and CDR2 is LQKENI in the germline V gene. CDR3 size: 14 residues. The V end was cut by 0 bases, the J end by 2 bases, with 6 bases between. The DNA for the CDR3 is TGTGCCAGCTCACCACCGCAGGCCACAGATACGCAGTATTTT. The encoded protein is CASSPPQATDTQYF. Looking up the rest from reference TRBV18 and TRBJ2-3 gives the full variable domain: NAGVMQNPRHLVRRRGQEARLRCSPMKGHSHVYWYRQLPEEGLKFMVYLQKENIIDESGMPKERFSAEFPKEGPSILRIQQVVRGDSAAYFCASSPPQATDTQYFGPGTRLTVL.

CDR3 sequence reads: CASSGTGERAFF. As DNA, the CDR3 is TGTGCCAGTAGCGGGACAGGGGAAAGAGCTTTCTTT. The gene calls are TRBV19 and TRBJ1-1, with 10 bases matching TRBD1. CDR1 is LNHDA and CDR2 is SQIVND in the germline V gene (reference sequence). The J segment lost 10 bases and the V segment lost 6 bases, leaving 5 bases of the junction unmatched. The CDR3 contains 12 residues.

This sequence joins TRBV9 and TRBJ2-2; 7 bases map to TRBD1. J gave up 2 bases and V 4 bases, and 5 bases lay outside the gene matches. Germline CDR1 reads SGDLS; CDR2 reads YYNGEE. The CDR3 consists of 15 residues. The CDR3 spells CASSTRTGNTGELFF. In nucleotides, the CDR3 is TGTGCCAGCAGCACACGGACAGGAAACACCGGGGAGCTGTTTTTT.

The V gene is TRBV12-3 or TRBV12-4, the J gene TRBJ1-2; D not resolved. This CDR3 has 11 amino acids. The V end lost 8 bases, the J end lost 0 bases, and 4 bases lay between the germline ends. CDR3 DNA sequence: TGTGCCAGCGAGGCTAACTATGGCTACACCTTC. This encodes CASEANYGYTF.

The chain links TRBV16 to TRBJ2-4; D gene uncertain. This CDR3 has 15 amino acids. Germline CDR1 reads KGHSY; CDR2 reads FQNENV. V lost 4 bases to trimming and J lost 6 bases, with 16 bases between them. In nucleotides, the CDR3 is TGTGCCAGCAGCCCATCAACGGCTAGTATAAACATTCAGTACTTC. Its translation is CASSPSTASINIQYF. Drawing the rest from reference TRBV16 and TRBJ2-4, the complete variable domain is GEEVAQTPKHLVRGEGQKAKLYCAPIKGHSYVFWYQQVLKNEFKFLISFQNENVFDETGMPKERFSAKCLPNSPCSLEIQATKLEDSAVYFCASSPSTASINIQYFGAGTRLSVL.

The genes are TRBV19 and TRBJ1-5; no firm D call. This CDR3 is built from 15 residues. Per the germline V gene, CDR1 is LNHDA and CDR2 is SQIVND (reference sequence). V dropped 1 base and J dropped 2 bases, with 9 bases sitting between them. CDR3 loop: CASSIGYRGNQPQHF. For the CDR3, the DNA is TGTGCCAGTAGTATAGGTTACCGGGGCAATCAGCCCCAGCATTTT.

CDR3 bases: TGTGCCAGCAGTTTCCTGACTAGCGGGGGAGGTGAGCAGTTCTTC. Translation: CASSFLTSGGGEQFF. V usage is TRBV6-5 and J usage is TRBJ2-1, with TRBD2 matching over 12 bases. Germline-derived CDR1 and CDR2 are MNHEY and SVGAGI. V trimming: 4 bases; J trimming: 9 bases; junction bases outside the gene matches: 7. The CDR3 spans 15 residues.

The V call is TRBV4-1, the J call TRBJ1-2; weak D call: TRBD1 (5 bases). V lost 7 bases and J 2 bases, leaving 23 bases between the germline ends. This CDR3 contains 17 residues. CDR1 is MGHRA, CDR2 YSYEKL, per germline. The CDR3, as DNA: TGCGCCAGCACGCAGACGGGGGTGTCAGGGATAAACTATGGCTACACCTTC. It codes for CASTQTGVSGINYGYTF.

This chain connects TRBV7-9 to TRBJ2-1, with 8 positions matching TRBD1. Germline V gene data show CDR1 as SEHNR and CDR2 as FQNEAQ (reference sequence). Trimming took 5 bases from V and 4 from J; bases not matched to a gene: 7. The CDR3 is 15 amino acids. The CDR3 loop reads CASSPPGDRYNEQFF. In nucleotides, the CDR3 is TGTGCCAGCAGCCCGCCCGGGGACAGGTACAATGAGCAGTTCTTC.

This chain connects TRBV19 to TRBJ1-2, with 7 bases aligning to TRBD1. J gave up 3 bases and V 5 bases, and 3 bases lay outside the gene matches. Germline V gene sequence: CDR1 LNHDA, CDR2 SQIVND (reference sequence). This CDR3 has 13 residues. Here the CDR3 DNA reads TGTGCCAGTAGTTCTCAGGGGGACTATGGCTACACCTTC. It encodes CASSSQGDYGYTF.

Here the CDR3 reads CASSQGGGGQYF. The DNA for the CDR3 is TGTGCCAGCAGCCAAGGGGGGGGCGGGCAGTACTTC. The gene calls are TRBV4-2 and TRBJ2-7; TRBD2 might be the D (7 bases). V was pared by 1 base and J by 9 bases, with 10 bases between. This CDR3 region has 12 residues. Germline CDR1 is LGHNA and CDR2 is YNFKEQ.

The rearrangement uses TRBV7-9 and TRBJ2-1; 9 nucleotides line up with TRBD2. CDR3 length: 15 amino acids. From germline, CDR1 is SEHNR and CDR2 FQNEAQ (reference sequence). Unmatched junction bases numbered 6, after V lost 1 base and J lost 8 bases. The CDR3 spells CASSLGSGGIDEQFF. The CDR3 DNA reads TGTGCCAGCAGCTTAGGTAGCGGGGGTATCGATGAGCAGTTCTTC.

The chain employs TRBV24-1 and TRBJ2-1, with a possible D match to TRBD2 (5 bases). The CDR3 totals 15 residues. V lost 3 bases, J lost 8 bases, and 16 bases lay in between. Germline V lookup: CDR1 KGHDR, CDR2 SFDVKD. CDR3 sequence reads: CATSDAEGYRDEQFF. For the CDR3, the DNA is TGTGCCACCAGTGATGCCGAGGGCTATAGGGATGAGCAGTTCTTC.

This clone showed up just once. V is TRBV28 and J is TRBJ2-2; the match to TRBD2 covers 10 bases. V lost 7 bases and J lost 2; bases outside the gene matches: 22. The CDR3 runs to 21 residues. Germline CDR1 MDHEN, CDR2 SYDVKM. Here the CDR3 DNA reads TGTGCCAGCACCTTCTCCGTCGGGGCTAGCGGGAGAGGGCTTAACACCGGGGAGCTGTTTTTT. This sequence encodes CASTFSVGASGRGLNTGELFF.

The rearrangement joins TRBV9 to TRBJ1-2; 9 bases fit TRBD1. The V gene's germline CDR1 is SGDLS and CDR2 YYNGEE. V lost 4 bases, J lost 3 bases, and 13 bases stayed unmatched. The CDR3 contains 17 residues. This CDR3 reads CASSPPLQGARDYGYTF. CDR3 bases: TGTGCCAGCAGCCCCCCCCTACAGGGGGCAAGGGACTATGGCTACACCTTC.